The 14 T cell receptor beta chains below come from one sample, sequenced in a study of CD8 T cells in ankylosing spondylitis. Study results and caveats: One TCR beta motif, made up of roughly eight highly homologous variants, appeared characteristic of ankylosing spondylitis blood.

Their antigen targets remain unknown. Using its own MiXCR run on the 5' RACE reads, TCRdb lists one record per CDR3 protein. The table records roughly 440,000 distinct CDR3 sequences, more than 15% of them present only once. The sample taken for sequencing was blood, either unsorted or a sorted T cell fraction (not recorded which). These receptors all stem from a male donor with ankylosing spondylitis.

This clonotype was seen more than once but under ten times. The chain uses TRBV9 and TRBJ1-2; 7 bases fit TRBD1. The CDR3 totals 15 residues. Germline-derived CDR1 and CDR2 are SGDLS and YYNGEE. V lost 5 bases and J lost 2; bases outside the gene matches: 9. The CDR3: CASSATGTSNYGYTF. The CDR3 DNA follows: TGTGCCAGCAGTGCGACAGGGACATCAAACTATGGCTACACCTTC.

This clonotype was observed a handful of times. The genes are TRBV20-1 and TRBJ2-3; 7 bases fit TRBD1. CDR3 length: 16 amino acids. The V gene end was trimmed by 0 bases and the J gene end by 2 bases; junction bases not matched to a gene: 8. Germline V gene data show CDR1 as DFQATT and CDR2 as SNEGSKA (reference sequence). As DNA, the CDR3 is TGCAGTGCTAGAGATCTGAGGGACAGCCACACAGATACGCAGTATTTT. The encoded protein is CSARDLRDSHTDTQYF.

There are a few counts of this clonotype. V is TRBV5-1 and J is TRBJ2-3; the D gene is possibly TRBD2 (6 bases). Germline CDR1 is SGHRS and CDR2 is YFSETQ. The CDR3 covers 14 residues. V lost 1 base, J lost 4 bases, and 10 bases lay in between. The CDR3 DNA reads as TGCGCCAGCAGCTTGTCACCGGGGGCAGATACGCAGTATTTT. Its translation: CASSLSPGADTQYF.

J is TRBJ2-1 and V is TRBV16, with 7 positions matching TRBD1. Germline V gene lookup returns CDR1 KGHSY and CDR2 FQNENV. The trim removed 0 bases at V and 7 bases at J, leaving 0 bases unmatched. The CDR3 length is 13 residues. This CDR3 is CASSQSRGNEQFF. The DNA of the CDR3 is TGTGCCAGCAGCCAATCCAGGGGGAATGAGCAGTTCTTC.

V and J are TRBV29-1 and TRBJ2-7; D possibly corresponds to TRBD1 (6 bases). V was pared by 3 bases and J by 3 bases, with 12 bases between. Germline CDR1 SQVTM, CDR2 ANQGSEA. The CDR3 consists of 13 residues. This CDR3 reads CSVDVGAGYEQYF. The CDR3 bases are TGCAGCGTTGATGTGGGGGCTGGCTACGAGCAGTACTTC.

The chain joins TRBV20-1 to TRBJ2-6; D not resolved. The CDR3 length is 14 residues. Germline CDR1 DFQATT, CDR2 SNEGSKA (reference sequence). V was cut by 2 bases and J by 2 bases, with 7 bases left in between. The CDR3 DNA reads as TGCAGTGCTAGACCCCTCCCTGGGGCCAACGTCCTGACTTTC. Residues: CSARPLPGANVLTF.

This rearrangement joins TRBV7-6 to TRBJ2-3; maybe TRBD1 (6 bases). The CDR3 is made up of 13 amino acids. V was shortened by 2 bases and J by 6 bases, with 9 bases between the two germline ends. CDR1 and CDR2 (germline): SGHVS, FNYEAQ. CDR3 nucleotide sequence: TGTGCCAGCAGCTTACAGGGGTGGGATACGCAGTATTTT. Protein: CASSLQGWDTQYF.

This chain links TRBV7-9 with TRBJ2-7; D might be TRBD1 (5 bases). Germline V gene sequence: CDR1 SEHNR, CDR2 FQNEAQ (reference sequence). V dropped 2 bases and J dropped 2 bases, with 10 bases sitting between them. The CDR3 loop spans 14 amino acids. For the CDR3, the DNA is TGTGCCAGCAGCTTACTGGGGCCTCCCTACGAGCAGTACTTC. This codes for CASSLLGPPYEQYF.

V and J are TRBV11-2 and TRBJ2-3; D assignment may be TRBD1 or TRBD2 (5 bases each). The CDR3 spans 21 residues. Germline lookup yields CDR1 SGHAT and CDR2 FQNNGV. V was shortened by 1 base and J by 0 bases, with 26 bases between the two germline ends. The CDR3 region is CASSLVVGQRGPQESTDTQYF. DNA of the CDR3: TGTGCCAGCAGCTTAGTAGTTGGCCAGAGGGGACCCCAGGAAAGCACAGATACGCAGTATTTT.

At least ten counts were recorded for this clonotype. The rearrangement links TRBV29-1 to TRBJ1-1, with a possible D match to TRBD1 (5 bases). The CDR3 length is 17 residues. The germline V and J ends were trimmed by 7 bases and 1 base, with 25 bases remaining between them. Germline V gives CDR1 SQVTM, CDR2 ANQGSEA. CDR3 DNA: TGCAGCGCACACTCAATTCAGGGCAGATACGCGAACACTGAAGCTTTCTTT. Translation: CSAHSIQGRYANTEAFF.

This clonotype was seen more than once but under ten times. V is TRBV7-2 and J is TRBJ1-6; D not certain. V was shortened by 1 base and J by 9 bases, with 13 bases between the two germline ends. The CDR3 extends over 15 amino acids. The V gene's germline CDR1 is SGHTA and CDR2 FQGNSA. The CDR3 DNA follows: TGTGCCAGCAGCTTAGAGACAAGGATTCGTTCACCCCTCCACTTT. Amino acids: CASSLETRIRSPLHF.

The table lists this clonotype with a few counts. The chain couples TRBV5-5 to TRBJ2-7; the match to TRBD1 covers 8 bases. The ends lost 0 bases at V and 12 bases at J; junction bases unmatched: 11. There are 14 residues in the CDR3. Germline CDR1 is SGHKS and CDR2 is YYEKEE (reference sequence). The CDR3: CASSLEWQGAGLYF. DNA of the CDR3: TGTGCCAGCAGCTTGGAGTGGCAGGGGGCTGGGTTGTACTTC.

The rearrangement joins TRBV5-1 to TRBJ1-4, with D unclear. The V gene's germline CDR1 is SGHRS and CDR2 YFSETQ. Trimming removed 4 bases from V and 0 bases from J, with 7 bases in between. The CDR3 covers 14 residues. The CDR3 sequence is CASSPQATNEKLFF. The CDR3 bases are TGCGCCAGCAGCCCTCAAGCAACTAATGAAAAACTGTTTTTT.

The rearrangement joins TRBV20-1 to TRBJ2-1, with 12 positions matching TRBD2. V lost 0 bases, J lost 7 bases, and 7 bases stayed unmatched. This CDR3 has 16 amino acids. Germline CDR1 DFQATT, CDR2 SNEGSKA (reference sequence). CDR3 in amino acids: CSARDFATSGSNEQFF. The DNA for the CDR3 is TGCAGTGCTAGAGATTTCGCGACTAGCGGGAGTAATGAGCAGTTCTTC.